This entry concerns a single T cell receptor (beta chain). This clonotype has only a few counts. Its specific antigen is unknown. There are no base qualities to consult, and no much larger clone falls within one base. Sequencing relied on an Illumina HiSeq 2500. Quantitative 5'-RACE with molecular barcodes was the method used to prepare the TCR beta libraries. Processing in the source paper ran as follows. Disease-linked TCR variants were identified with a new computational method built on a probabilistic model of VDJ rearrangement. In-frame beta chains were kept once TCRdb had trimmed the public reads at Q25 with fastp and called clones with MiXCR. Each CDR3 protein gets just one entry, which takes the most common genes and DNA from the rows behind it. These V and J calls rely on TCRdb rather than the paper's analysis. The sample yields under 850,000 distinct CDR3 sequences; around 20% were counted once. The ten top clones hold 15% to 20% of the sample.

The CDR3 covers 14 residues, taking in both the cysteine and the phenylalanine. CDR3 DNA is the only sequence kept; it has 42 bases, read in frame from the first base. Taken from the germline V gene, the CDR1 and CDR2 loops are SNHLY and FYNNEI. Deletion took 0 bases off V and 8 bases off J, with a span of 13 bases between the germline ends. This sample stems from a study of CD8 T cells in ankylosing spondylitis (TCRdb year 2017). About the investigation overall: To find TCR variants linked to disease, the study profiled T cell receptor beta repertoires in ankylosing spondylitis patients and healthy donors. In total, the full study cohort was made up of 100 to 140 healthy donors and 25 ankylosing spondylitis patients. Samples of peripheral blood were taken, and for ankylosing spondylitis patients, synovial fluid was collected as well.

Study-wide conclusions, independent of this receptor: In peripheral blood, the disease-linked clones were found at relatively low frequencies and had a CD8+ phenotype. The disease-linked clones were reported as significantly enriched in matched synovial fluid samples from ankylosing spondylitis patients. A TCR beta motif of several highly homologous amino acid variants appeared characteristic of blood from ankylosing spondylitis patients. Some of the motif variants had been reported before in the synovial fluid and blood of reactive arthritis patients, a finding that suggests common disease-initiation mechanisms.

The specimen sequenced was blood, either unsorted or a sorted T cell fraction (not recorded which). The chain couples TRBV2 to TRBJ1-2; a weak D assignment points to TRBD1 (5 bases agree). The clonotype comes from a male donor with ankylosing spondylitis. The sequence in DNA is TGTGCCAGCAGTGAAGCCCTTAGGGGCGGCGGCTACACCTTC. Translated, it gives CASSEALRGGGYTF.